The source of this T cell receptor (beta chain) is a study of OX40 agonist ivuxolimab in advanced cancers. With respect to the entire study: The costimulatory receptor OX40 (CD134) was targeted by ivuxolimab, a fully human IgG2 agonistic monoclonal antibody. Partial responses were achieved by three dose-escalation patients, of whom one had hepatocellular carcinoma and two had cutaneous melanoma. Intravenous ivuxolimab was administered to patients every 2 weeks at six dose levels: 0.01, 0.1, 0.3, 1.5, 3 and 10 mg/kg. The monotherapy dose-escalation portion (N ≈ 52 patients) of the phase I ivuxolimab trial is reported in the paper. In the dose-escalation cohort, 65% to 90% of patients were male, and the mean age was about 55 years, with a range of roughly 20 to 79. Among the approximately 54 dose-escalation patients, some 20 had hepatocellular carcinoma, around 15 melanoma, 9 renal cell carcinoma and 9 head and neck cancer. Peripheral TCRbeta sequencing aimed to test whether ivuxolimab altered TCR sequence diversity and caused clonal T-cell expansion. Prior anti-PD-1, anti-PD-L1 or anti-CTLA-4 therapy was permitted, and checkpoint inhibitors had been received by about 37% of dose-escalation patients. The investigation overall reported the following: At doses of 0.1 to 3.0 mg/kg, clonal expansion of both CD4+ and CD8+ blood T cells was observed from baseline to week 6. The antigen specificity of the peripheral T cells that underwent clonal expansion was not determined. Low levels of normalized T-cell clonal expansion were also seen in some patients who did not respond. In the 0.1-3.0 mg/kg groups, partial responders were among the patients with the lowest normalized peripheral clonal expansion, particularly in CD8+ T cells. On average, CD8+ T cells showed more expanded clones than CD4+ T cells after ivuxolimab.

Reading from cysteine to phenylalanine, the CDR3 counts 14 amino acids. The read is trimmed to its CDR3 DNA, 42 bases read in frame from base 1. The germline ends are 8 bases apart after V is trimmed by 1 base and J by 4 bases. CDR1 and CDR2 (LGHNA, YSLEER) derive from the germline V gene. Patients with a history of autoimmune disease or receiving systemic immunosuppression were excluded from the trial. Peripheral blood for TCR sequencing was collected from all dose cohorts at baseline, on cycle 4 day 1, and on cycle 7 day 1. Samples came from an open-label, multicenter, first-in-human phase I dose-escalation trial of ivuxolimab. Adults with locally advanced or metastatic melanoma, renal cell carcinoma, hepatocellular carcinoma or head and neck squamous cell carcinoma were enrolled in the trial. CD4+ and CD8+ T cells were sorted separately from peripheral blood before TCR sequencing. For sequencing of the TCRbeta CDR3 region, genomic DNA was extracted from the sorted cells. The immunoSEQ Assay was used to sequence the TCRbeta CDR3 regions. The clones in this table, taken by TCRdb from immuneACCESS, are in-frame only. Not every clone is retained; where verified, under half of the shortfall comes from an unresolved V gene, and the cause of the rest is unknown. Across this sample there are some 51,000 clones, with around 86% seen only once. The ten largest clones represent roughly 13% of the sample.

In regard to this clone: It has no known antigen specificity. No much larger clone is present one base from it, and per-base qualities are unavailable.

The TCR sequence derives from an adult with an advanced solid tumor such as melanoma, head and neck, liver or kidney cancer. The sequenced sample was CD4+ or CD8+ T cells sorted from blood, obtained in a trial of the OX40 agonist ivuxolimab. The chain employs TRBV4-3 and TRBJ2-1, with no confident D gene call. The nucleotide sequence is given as TGCGCCAGCAGCCAAGGGACGGGTTACAATGAGCAGTTCTTC. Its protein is CASSQGTGYNEQFF.